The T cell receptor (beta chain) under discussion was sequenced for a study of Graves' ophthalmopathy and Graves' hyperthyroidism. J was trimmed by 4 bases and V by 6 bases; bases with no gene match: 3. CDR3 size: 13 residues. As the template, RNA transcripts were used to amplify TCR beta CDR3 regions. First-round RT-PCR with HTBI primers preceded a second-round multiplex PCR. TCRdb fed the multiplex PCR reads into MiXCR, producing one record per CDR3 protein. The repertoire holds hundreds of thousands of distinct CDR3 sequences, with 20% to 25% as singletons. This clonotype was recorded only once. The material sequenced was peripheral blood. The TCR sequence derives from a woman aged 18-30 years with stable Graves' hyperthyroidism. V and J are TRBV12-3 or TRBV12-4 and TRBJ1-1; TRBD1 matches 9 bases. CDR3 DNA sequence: TGTGCCAGCAGCGGGACAGGGTCCACTGAAGCTTTCTTT. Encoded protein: CASSGTGSTEAFF.